This T cell receptor (beta chain) was identified in a study of T cell responses to AZD1222 COVID-19 vaccine. Only one count was recorded for this clone. Libraries were prepared by immunoSEQ multiplex PCR; TCRdb keeps only in-frame clonotypes and omits some of them. The repertoire holds around 220,000 clones, with 90% to 95% as singletons. The CDR3 spans 12 residues. The V gene lost 4 bases and the J gene lost 5 bases, with 8 bases spanning the gap. The germline V gene has CDR1 MNHEY and CDR2 SVGEGT. This chain joins TRBV6-2 or TRBV6-3 and TRBJ1-2, with D uncertain. This material consisted of peripheral blood, taken 28 days after the second dose of the MenACWY control vaccine. This TCR was recovered from an adult who received the MenACWY meningococcal vaccine as a control. The CDR3 region has the DNA TGTGCCAGCAGTTGGGTTACTTATGGCTACACCTTC. This sequence encodes CASSWVTYGYTF.